Following are 27 T cell receptor beta chains from one sample sequenced in a study of blood T cell repertoires in COVID-19. The data were produced by immunoSEQ multiplex PCR, yet TCRdb's version contains in-frame clones alone and is incomplete. The data show some 200,000 clones, with 81% seen just once and 8% to 9.5% held by the top ten. The sequenced sample consisted of PBMCs or T cells enriched from blood (not recorded which). The source of these receptors is a woman between 50 and 59 years old with acute COVID-19.

J is TRBJ2-7 and V is TRBV7-6; D perhaps matches TRBD1 (5 bases). This CDR3 comprises 15 residues. Germline V CDR1 and CDR2: SGHVS, FNYEAQ. V lost 2 bases and J lost 0, with 11 bases in between. The CDR3 region has the DNA TGTGCCAGCAGCTTACAGGGCAGCAGCTCCTACGAGCAGTACTTC. It specifies CASSLQGSSSYEQYF.

The chain recombines TRBV6-5 with TRBJ1-5; tentatively, D is TRBD1 (5 bases). This CDR3 is built from 14 residues. V dropped 3 bases and J dropped 4 bases, with 10 bases sitting between them. Germline V gene data show CDR1 as MNHEY and CDR2 as SVGAGI. This CDR3 is CASSYDSLNQPQHF. The CDR3 nucleotides are TGTGCCAGCAGTTATGACAGCCTTAATCAGCCCCAGCATTTT.

The chain combines TRBV5-6 with TRBJ1-5; 8 bases are shared with TRBD1. Germline CDR1 and CDR2: SGHDT and YYEEEE. The CDR3 totals 16 residues. V lost 1 base to trimming and J lost 0 bases; unmatched junction nucleotides: 3. Here the CDR3 reads CASSLRTGRSNQPQHF. The CDR3 DNA follows: TGTGCCAGCAGCTTGAGGACAGGGCGTAGCAATCAGCCCCAGCATTTT. The full variable domain, its missing parts supplied by reference TRBV5-6 and TRBJ1-5, is DAGVTQSPTHLIKTRGQQVTLRCSPKSGHDTVSWYQQALGQGPQFIFQYYEEEERQRGNFPDRFSGHQFPNYSSELNVNALLLGDSALYLCASSLRTGRSNQPQHFGDGTRLSIL.

This clone was found once. The V and J genes are TRBV27 and TRBJ2-6; TRBD1 matches at 8 bases. The CDR3 is 17 amino acids. Germline V lookup: CDR1 MNHEY, CDR2 SMNVEV (reference sequence). V lost 4 bases and J lost 0; bases outside the gene matches: 5. The CDR3 DNA is TGTGCCAGCAGTTCAGGACAGGGTCTCTCTGGGGCCAACGTCCTGACTTTC. It specifies CASSSGQGLSGANVLTF.

This chain links TRBV5-1 with TRBJ1-2, with D possibly matching TRBD1 (6 bases). Germline-derived CDR1 and CDR2 are SGHRS and YFSETQ. Trimming stripped 4 bases from V and 4 bases from J, with 17 bases between. The CDR3 extends over 15 amino acids. The CDR3 DNA sequence: TGCGCCAGCAGCCTCGACAGGACGGAAAGCTATGGCTACACCTTC. It specifies CASSLDRTESYGYTF.

This chain connects TRBV3-1 (or the pseudogene TRBV3-2) to TRBJ2-2; 9 bases are shared with TRBD2. Germline V gene data show CDR1 as LGHDT and CDR2 as YNNKEL (reference sequence). The V and J ends lost 6 bases and 3 bases, in that order; junction bases with no gene match: 8. There are 16 residues in the CDR3. CDR3 amino acids: CASRLLGGGDTGELFF. CDR3 nucleotide sequence: TGTGCCAGCAGACTACTTGGCGGGGGGGACACCGGGGAGCTGTTTTTT.

The rearrangement uses TRBV6-5 and TRBJ2-5; possible D gene TRBD2, 6 bases. Per germline, CDR1 MNHEY and CDR2 SVGAGI. The CDR3 loop spans 13 amino acids. The V and J ends lost 6 bases and 2 bases respectively, with 10 bases between them. Here the CDR3 reads CASRTTRQETQYF. CDR3 coding DNA: TGTGCCAGCAGGACGACTAGGCAAGAGACCCAGTACTTC.

Note on this clone: An end of the junction differs from the germline gene, which may be a read error. This chain links TRBV7-7 with TRBJ2-3, with TRBD1 identical over 7 bases. Germline CDR1 SSHAT, CDR2 FNYEAQ (reference sequence). The CDR3 totals 15 residues. Here the CDR3 DNA reads TGTGCTAGCAGCCTCGGGACAGCTTCGGCAGATACGCAGTATTTT. Translating gives CASSLGTASADTQYF.

This clone appeared once. The rearrangement uses TRBV4-3 and TRBJ1-4, with D tentatively TRBD1 (6 bases). This CDR3 contains 18 residues. In germline, CDR1 is LGHNA, CDR2 YSLEER. Trimming left V 1 base short and J 0 bases short, with 15 bases between. The CDR3 sequence: CASSQGEGTPATNEKLFF. The CDR3 region has the DNA TGCGCCAGCAGCCAAGGAGAAGGGACACCAGCAACTAATGAAAAACTGTTTTTT.

The chain employs TRBV7-9 and TRBJ2-7; 8 bases match TRBD1. In germline, CDR1 is SEHNR, CDR2 FQNEAQ (reference sequence). There are 15 residues in the CDR3. V was pared by 2 bases and J by 9 bases, with 12 bases of the junction left unmatched. Here the CDR3 DNA reads TGTGCCAGCAGCTTATCCCTAGGGGGACAGGCAGGGCAGTACTTC. Translated: CASSLSLGGQAGQYF. The whole variable domain, remainder taken from reference TRBV7-9 and TRBJ2-7, is DTGVSQNPRHKITKRGQNVTFRCDPISEHNRLYWYRQTLGQGPEFLTYFQNEAQLEKSRLLSDRFSAERPKGSFSTLEIQRTEQGDSAMYLCASSLSLGGQAGQYFGPGTRLTVT.

This sequence joins TRBV11-2 and TRBJ2-7; D may be TRBD1 (5 bases). V gave up 2 bases and J gave up 7 bases, with 12 bases separating them. Germline CDR1 SGHAT, CDR2 FQNNGV. The CDR3 contains 13 residues. CDR3 in DNA: TGTGCCAGCAGCTTATTGAGGCAGGGTGAGCAGTACTTC. It translates to CASSLLRQGEQYF.

V usage is TRBV6-1 and J usage is TRBJ2-4; the match to TRBD1 covers 8 bases. The CDR3 length is 16 residues. Trimming took 4 bases from V and 8 from J; bases not matched to a gene: 13. Germline V gene data show CDR1 as MNHNS and CDR2 as SASEGT. For the CDR3, the DNA is TGTGCCAGCAGTGGCGGACAGGGTGAGGGATTGTACATTCAGTACTTC. This sequence encodes CASSGGQGEGLYIQYF.

V gene TRBV19 combines with J gene TRBJ1-1, with D perhaps TRBD1 (6 bases). CDR1 LNHDA and CDR2 SQIVND come from the germline V gene (reference sequence). V was cut by 4 bases and J by 7 bases, with 13 bases left in between. The CDR3 consists of 13 residues. CDR3 sequence (DNA): TGTGCCAGTAGTAGGACAGCCGACTATGAAGCTTTCTTT. Amino acid sequence: CASSRTADYEAFF.

The chain joins TRBV28 to TRBJ2-7, with 10 nucleotides matching TRBD1. After removal of 4 bases from V and 2 bases from J, the junction contained 8 bases not matched to a gene. Per the germline V gene, CDR1 is MDHEN and CDR2 is SYDVKM. The CDR3 totals 16 residues. The CDR3 region has the DNA TGTGCCAGCAGTTCTCCACAGACAGGGGGCACCTACGAGCAGTACTTC. This translates into CASSSPQTGGTYEQYF.

The chain is built from TRBV28 and TRBJ1-5; a possible D gene is TRBD1 (6 bases). CDR3 length: 15 residues. Germline V lookup: CDR1 MDHEN, CDR2 SYDVKM. Trimming took off 7 bases at V and 3 bases at J, with 16 bases between the two ends. Here the CDR3 reads CASTLGGSYNQPQHF. The CDR3 coding sequence is TGTGCCAGCACCTTAGGGGGATCCTACAATCAGCCCCAGCATTTT.

This clone was seen only once. The gene calls are TRBV18 and TRBJ1-1; 11 bases align to TRBD1. This CDR3 has 15 residues. V shed 1 base, J shed 4 bases, and the junction held 2 bases outside the gene matches. Per the germline V gene, CDR1 is KGHSH and CDR2 is LQKENI. CDR3 in DNA: TGTGCCAGCTCACCACTTGGGACAGGGGGCACTGAAGCTTTCTTT. Its translation is CASSPLGTGGTEAFF. The whole variable domain, remainder taken from reference TRBV18 and TRBJ1-1, is NAGVMQNPRHLVRRRGQEARLRCSPMKGHSHVYWYRQLPEEGLKFMVYLQKENIIDESGMPKERFSAEFPKEGPSILRIQQVVRGDSAAYFCASSPLGTGGTEAFFGQGTRLTVV.

V is TRBV7-2 and J is TRBJ2-2; 7 bases are a match to TRBD1. The germline gives CDR1 SGHTA, CDR2 FQGNSA. V shed 3 bases and J 5 bases; nucleotides not matched to a gene: 6. The CDR3 totals 15 residues. The CDR3 reads CASSLRPGQTGELFF. The CDR3 coding sequence is TGTGCCAGCAGCTTGAGGCCGGGACAGACCGGGGAGCTGTTTTTT.

V gene TRBV7-6 combines with J gene TRBJ2-4; 8 positions agree with TRBD1. The CDR3 is 13 residues long. The J segment lost 6 bases and the V segment lost 5 bases, leaving 3 bases of the junction unmatched. The germline V gene has CDR1 SGHVS and CDR2 FNYEAQ. CDR3 loop: CASSKDRANIQYF. The CDR3 nucleotides are TGTGCCAGCAGCAAGGACAGGGCAAACATTCAGTACTTC. The whole variable domain, remainder taken from reference TRBV7-6 and TRBJ2-4, is GAGVSQSPRYKVTKRGQDVALRCDPISGHVSLYWYRQALGQGPEFLTYFNYEAQQDKSGLPNDRFSAERPEGSISTLTIQRTEQRDSAMYRCASSKDRANIQYFGAGTRLSVL.

This clone occurred once. The J gene is TRBJ2-4, the V gene TRBV7-3, with 8 bases aligning to TRBD2. Germline values: CDR1 SGHTA, CDR2 FQGTGA. The CDR3 runs to 15 residues. Trimming removed 5 bases from V and 8 bases from J; junction bases left unmatched: 11. The CDR3 DNA reads as TGTGCCAGCAGCCCCTCGAACGGGAGGGGGGACATTCAGTACTTC. It translates to CASSPSNGRGDIQYF. The full variable domain, rest sourced from reference TRBV7-3 and TRBJ2-4, is GAGVSQTPSNKVTEKGKYVELRCDPISGHTALYWYRQSLGQGPEFLIYFQGTGAADDSGLPNDRFFAVRPEGSVSTLKIQRTERGDSAVYLCASSPSNGRGDIQYFGAGTRLSVL.

This clone is a singleton in its sample. The V call is TRBV5-6, the J call TRBJ1-2, with 9 bases lining up with TRBD1. In germline, CDR1 is SGHDT, CDR2 YYEEEE. The length of the CDR3 is 19 residues. The junction had 17 bases not matched to a gene; V was cut back by 1 base and J by 4 bases. The CDR3 protein is CASSLYHVPGQGNVYGYTF. The CDR3 DNA follows: TGTGCCAGCAGCTTGTATCACGTCCCGGGACAGGGTAACGTCTATGGCTACACCTTC.

This clone was detected only once. The V call is TRBV10-3, the J call TRBJ2-3; D perhaps matches TRBD1 (6 bases). This CDR3 is built from 15 residues. Germline V gives CDR1 ENHRY, CDR2 SYGVKD. Trimming pared 6 bases from V and 3 bases from J, leaving 16 bases between. The CDR3: CAISQGAGETDTQYF. CDR3 sequence (DNA): TGTGCCATCAGCCAGGGAGCAGGGGAGACAGATACGCAGTATTTT.

This clone was seen only once. The rearrangement uses TRBV7-9 and TRBJ2-1; no clear D gene. The germline V gene encodes CDR1 SEHNR and CDR2 FQNEAQ (reference sequence). Trimming left V 3 bases short and J 9 bases short, with 6 bases between. The CDR3 consists of 11 residues. In DNA form, the CDR3 reads TGTGCCAGCAGCTTGAGAGCTGAGCAGTTCTTC. This sequence encodes CASSLRAEQFF.

This clone appeared a few times. The chain uses TRBV4-3 and TRBJ1-4, with 7 bases aligning to TRBD1. Germline values: CDR1 LGHNA, CDR2 YSLEER. V was pared by 4 bases and J by 2 bases, with 4 bases of the junction left unmatched. The CDR3 is 15 residues long. The CDR3 region is CASSLIQGTNEKLFF. The CDR3, as DNA: TGCGCCAGCAGCCTTATACAGGGGACTAATGAAAAACTGTTTTTT.

This clone was observed a single time. The chain combines TRBV7-2 with TRBJ2-1; 13 bases are a match to TRBD2. Losses at the gene ends were 5 bases for V and 5 bases for J; bases not matched to a gene: 6. This CDR3 comprises 16 residues. Germline V gene data show CDR1 as SGHTA and CDR2 as FQGNSA. CDR3 DNA: TGTGCCAGCAGCGCGGCCGGGACTAGCGGGAACAATGAGCAGTTCTTC. Translating it yields CASSAAGTSGNNEQFF.

This clone was found many times. The rearrangement joins TRBV4-3 to TRBJ2-5, with a weak D call TRBD2 (6 bases). The CDR3 spans 14 residues. The germline gives CDR1 LGHNA, CDR2 YSLEER. Trimming took off 3 bases at V and 1 base at J, with 9 bases between the two ends. As DNA, the CDR3 is TGCGCCAGCAGCCATGGACTAACCCAAGAGACCCAGTACTTC. Its translation is CASSHGLTQETQYF.

This chain links TRBV5-1 with TRBJ2-1, with a weak D call TRBD2 (6 bases). The CDR3 runs to 15 residues. CDR1 and CDR2 (germline): SGHRS, YFSETQ. V lost 1 base and J 0 bases, leaving 8 bases between the germline ends. CDR3 in amino acids: CASSLRGSSYNEQFF. Written as DNA, the CDR3 is TGCGCCAGCAGCTTGCGGGGGAGCTCCTACAATGAGCAGTTCTTC.

This chain joins TRBV6-2 or TRBV6-3 and TRBJ1-2; D remains ambiguous. Trimming cost V 2 bases and J 4 bases, with 11 bases left between them. CDR3 length: 14 amino acids. Germline CDR1 reads MNHEY; CDR2 reads SVGEGT. For the CDR3, the DNA is TGTGCCAGCAGTTACCAAGGACGGGGCTATGGCTACACCTTC. Protein product: CASSYQGRGYGYTF.